What follows describes a single TCR beta chain. Its target is not known. Looked up from germline, CDR1 is GTSNPN and CDR2 is SVGIG (reference sequence). The V gene end was trimmed by 5 bases and the J gene end by 0 bases; junction bases not matched to a gene: 9. The CDR3 sequence is 15 residues long. These data are taken from a study of cytomegalovirus exposure and HLA in healthy donors. Study background: Among several hundred genotyped donors, around 82% fell in the Caucasian-associated ancestry cluster.

Study conclusions and caveats: A few CMV-associated chains proved CMV antigen-specific in vitro.

Researchers ran the PCR with 60 Vbeta and 13 Jbeta primers. Generated by immunoSEQ multiplex PCR, the TCRdb table keeps only in-frame clones and is missing some. This repertoire shows approximately 180,000 clones, about four fifths found once; its top ten account for more than 1.5%. The sequenced material came from PBMCs. The gene calls are TRBV30 and TRBJ2-7; 8 bases agree with TRBD1. The clonotype was recovered from a young man in good health and CMV-seronegative. The CDR3 loop reads CAWGQGEGVSYEQYF. The CDR3 DNA sequence: TGTGCCTGGGGACAGGGAGAGGGGGTCTCCTACGAGCAGTACTTC.